Listed below are T cell receptor beta chains from one sample, sequenced in a study of neurological immune-mediated disorders. TCRdb recomputed calls from the 5' RACE reads with MiXCR, one row per CDR3 protein. The sample has 72,000 or so distinct CDR3 sequences, approximately 17% seen once. Sequenced material: PBMCs. The receptor source for this set is a middle-aged woman in good health. CDR3s include the opening cysteine and the closing phenylalanine or tryptophan. The D gene is left open where the match is weak. The listing skips clone size in some rows; elsewhere it reads once, few, many or a size class.

j_gene	d_gene	abundance	v_gene	CDR3nt	CDR3aa
TRBJ1-4	-	many	TRBV19	TGTGCCAGTATGAGGCGGGGGGCGGCCGAAAAACTGTTTTTT	CASMRRGAAEKLFF
TRBJ2-1	TRBD2	many	TRBV29-1	TGCAGCGCCAGCGGGGGGGGGAGCTCCTACAATGAGCAGTTCTTC	CSASGGGSSYNEQFF
TRBJ2-3	-	many	TRBV7-2	TGTGCCAGCAGCTATAGAGGGCCCACAGATACGCAGTATTTT	CASSYRGPTDTQYF
TRBJ1-2	-	many	TRBV6-6	TGTGCCAGCGAAAAGGACGGCTACACCTTC	CASEKDGYTF
TRBJ2-7	TRBD1	many	TRBV6-5	TGTGCCAGCAGTTACTCCCGGACAGGACCAACAAGCTACGAGCAGTACTTC	CASSYSRTGPTSYEQYF
TRBJ2-4	TRBD2	many	TRBV15	TGTGCCACCAGCGCCCGTAGCGGGGGGGCCAAAAACATTCAGTACTTC	CATSARSGGAKNIQYF
TRBJ1-5	-	many	TRBV6-5	TGTGCCAGCAGTTACTCGAAAGGGGTCGGAGGTAGCAATCAGCCCCAGCATTTT	CASSYSKGVGGSNQPQHF
TRBJ2-1	TRBD2	-	TRBV5-1	TGCGCCAGCAGCTTGGCGGGAGGTGGCTACAATGAGCAGTTCTTC	CASSLAGGGYNEQFF
TRBJ1-5	-	few	TRBV6-1	TGTGCCAGCAGTGAAGCGTCGACAGATAGTTATCAGCCCCAGCATTTT	CASSEASTDSYQPQHF
TRBJ2-5	-	many	TRBV20-1	TGCAGTGCTTTAGGACAGGGAGGGAAGGAGACCCAGTACTTC	CSALGQGGKETQYF
TRBJ2-1	-	-	TRBV5-5	TGCGCCAGCAGCCAAGGCGGGACGGTGAATGAGCAGTTCTTC	CASSQGGTVNEQFF
TRBJ1-2	-	many	TRBV28	TGTGCCAGCAGTTCTTTGAGATACCTTAACTATGGCTACACCTTC	CASSSLRYLNYGYTF
TRBJ1-1	-	many	TRBV6-4	TGTGCGATTAACACTGAAGCTTTCTTT	CAINTEAFF
TRBJ1-2	-	many	TRBV7-2	TGTGCCAGCAGCTCACAAGGTGGAAGTGGCTACACCTTC	CASSSQGGSGYTF
TRBJ2-3	-	few	TRBV20-1	TGCAGTGCTAGAGATTCGAGGGCCCCGACGTTGACGCAGTATTTT	CSARDSRAPTLTQYF
TRBJ1-2	-	many	TRBV7-8	TGTGCCAGCAGCTTAGGCCCGGGCCCTTCCTATGGCTACACCTTC	CASSLGPGPSYGYTF
TRBJ1-1	-	many	TRBV10-3	TGTGCCATCAGTGAGTCACCGGGGGGCACTGAAGCTTTCTTT	CAISESPGGTEAFF
TRBJ1-5	-	many	TRBV6-6	TGTGCCAGCAGGACAGGCAATCAGCCCCAGCATTTT	CASRTGNQPQHF
TRBJ1-2	TRBD1	many	TRBV2	TGTGCCAGCAGTGGACAGGGGGCGCGTTTGGGTGGCTACACCTTC	CASSGQGARLGGYTF
TRBJ1-2	-	many	TRBV27	TGTGCCAGCAGTTCGCGGGGGCAGGACTATGGCTACACCTTC	CASSSRGQDYGYTF
TRBJ1-3	-	many	TRBV5-1	TGCGCCAGCAGCCCTGACAGTGGAAACACCATATATTTT	CASSPDSGNTIYF